One T cell receptor (beta chain) is described in this entry. No cognate antigen has been identified for it. Base qualities are not at hand, and no much larger clone is one base apart. RNA was extracted with the RNeasy kit and 0.5 to 1 ug was reverse transcribed using random hexamers. TCR beta CDR3 regions were amplified with the immunoSEQ multiplex PCR assay covering 54 Vbeta and 13 Jbeta segments. To correct PCR amplification bias, a synthetic template baseline was used for both primer optimization and computational correction. As for how the authors treated the data: Only productive sequences were kept, with reads annotated to V, D and J genes according to IMGT and analyzed in immunoSEQ Analyzer. To calculate clonality, Shannon entropy was normalized by log2 of the number of productive unique sequences and then subtracted from one. Public and private clones were assessed among the 100 most prevalent clones of each patient and control. Susac-specific clones were defined as absent from healthy and MS cohorts, roughly 1,100 published viral clones and other ImmuneACCESS disease sequences. TCRdb trimmed public reads at Q25 via fastp, called clones via MiXCR and kept in-frame beta chains. Rows are combined by CDR3 protein, so each entry shows the most common genes and DNA. The V and J calls were determined by TCRdb, not by the authors. The table for this sample lists 50,000 to 60,000 distinct CDR3 sequences; over 85% of them were counted only once. 0.2% of the sample is held by the ten biggest clonotypes.

This record belongs to a study of CD8 T cells in Susac syndrome (dated 2019 in TCRdb). General notes on the study: Repertoire sequencing was used to test whether CD8+ T cell activation and differentiation in Susac syndrome was antigen driven. Clonality of the CD8+ T cell repertoire was compared between 11 to 12 healthy donors, approximately 14 Susac syndrome patients and roughly 16 multiple sclerosis patients.

Spanning cysteine to phenylalanine, the CDR3 consists of 17 amino acids. Just CDR3 DNA is preserved here, 51 bases in frame from base 1. The germline V gene gives CDR1 as SGHTA and CDR2 as FQGTGA. V loses 5 bases at its end and J loses 3 bases; junction bases beyond the gene matches: 13. What the research found in general, with its limitations: The study acknowledged that relatively few individuals were included in the TCR sequencing and HLA analysis.

High-throughput TCR beta sequencing profiled peripheral blood CD8+ and CD4+ T cells from healthy donors, Susac syndrome patients and multiple sclerosis patients. Healthy donors were included as age- and sex-matched controls. Bulk CD8+ and CD4+ T cells were purified by magnetic negative isolation, while CD8+ TEMRA cells were enriched using FACS. Blood was collected in EDTA tubes and processed within 24 hours, with PBMCs isolated through density gradient centrifugation. PBMCs intended for TCR sequencing were cryopreserved in liquid nitrogen and thawed later in a water bath at 37 degrees C. The sorted or isolated CD4+, CD8+ and CD8+ TEMRA cells reached a purity of at least 90%.

Specimen: CD8+ T cells from PBMCs. The rearrangement combines TRBV7-3 with TRBJ2-1; TRBD2 lines up with 7 middle nucleotides. This sequence originates from a human donor in good health. The sequenced DNA: TGTGCCAGCAGCCCAAGCCGGACTAGTCCCTACTACAATGAGCAGTTCTTC. It is translated as CASSPSRTSPYYNEQFF.